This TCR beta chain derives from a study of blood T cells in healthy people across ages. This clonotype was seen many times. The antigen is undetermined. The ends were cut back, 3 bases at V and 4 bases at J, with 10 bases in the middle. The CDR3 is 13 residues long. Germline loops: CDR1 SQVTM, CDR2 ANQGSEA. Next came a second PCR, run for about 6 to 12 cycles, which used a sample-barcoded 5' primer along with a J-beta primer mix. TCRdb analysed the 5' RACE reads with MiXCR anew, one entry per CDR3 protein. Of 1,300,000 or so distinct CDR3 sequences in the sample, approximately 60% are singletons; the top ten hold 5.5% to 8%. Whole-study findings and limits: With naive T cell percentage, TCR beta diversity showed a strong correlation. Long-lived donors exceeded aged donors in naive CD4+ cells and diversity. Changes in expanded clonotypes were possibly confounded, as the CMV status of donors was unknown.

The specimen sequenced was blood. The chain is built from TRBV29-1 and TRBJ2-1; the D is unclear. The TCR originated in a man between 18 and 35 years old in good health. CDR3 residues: CSVEIGPYNEQFF. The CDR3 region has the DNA TGCAGCGTTGAGATTGGTCCATACAATGAGCAGTTCTTC.